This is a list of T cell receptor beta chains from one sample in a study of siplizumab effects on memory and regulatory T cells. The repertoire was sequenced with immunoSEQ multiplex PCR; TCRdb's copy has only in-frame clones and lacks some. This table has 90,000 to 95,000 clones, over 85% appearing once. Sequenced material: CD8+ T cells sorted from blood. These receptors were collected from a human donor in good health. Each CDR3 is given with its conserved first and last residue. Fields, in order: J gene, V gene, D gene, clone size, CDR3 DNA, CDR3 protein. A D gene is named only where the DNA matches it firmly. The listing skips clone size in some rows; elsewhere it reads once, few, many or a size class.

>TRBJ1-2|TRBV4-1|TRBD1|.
TGCGCCAGCAGCCAACGCGATAGAGAGACAGGGAGCGATGGCTACACCTTC
CASSQRDRETGSDGYTF
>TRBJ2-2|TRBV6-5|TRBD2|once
TGTGCCAGCAGCGAACGGGGGGTCACCGGGGAGCTGTTTTTT
CASSERGVTGELFF
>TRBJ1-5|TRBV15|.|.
TGTGCCACCAGCAGAGATCTTGGGGGGAACCAGCCCCAGCATTTT
CATSRDLGGNQPQHF
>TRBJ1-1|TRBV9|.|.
TGTGCCAGCAGGGACGACGGGGCAGGGGACACTGAAGCTTTCTTT
CASRDDGAGDTEAFF
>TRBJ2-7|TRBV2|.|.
TGTGCCAGCTACTCCGGGGCCTCCTACGAGCAGTACTTC
CASYSGASYEQYF
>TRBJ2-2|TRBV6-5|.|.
TGTGCCAGCAGTTACTCTGGCACCGGGGAGCTGTTTTTT
CASSYSGTGELFF
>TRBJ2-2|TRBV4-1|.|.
TGCGCCAGCAGCCAAGCAGGGGACACCGGGGAGCTGTTTTTT
CASSQAGDTGELFF
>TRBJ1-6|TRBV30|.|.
TGTGCCTGGAGTGTACTTGGGCCCCTCCACTTT
CAWSVLGPLHF
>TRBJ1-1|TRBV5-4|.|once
TGTGCCAGCAGGTTGCGGGGGGACAACACTGAAGCTTTCTTT
CASRLRGDNTEAFF
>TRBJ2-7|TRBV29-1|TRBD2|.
TGCAGCGTTGGGTCTAGCGGGAGGAGGGTCTACGAGCAGTACTTC
CSVGSSGRRVYEQYF
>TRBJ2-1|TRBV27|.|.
TGTGCCAGCAGTTTGGGGAACTACAATGAGCAGTTCTTC
CASSLGNYNEQFF
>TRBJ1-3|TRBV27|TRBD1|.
TGTGCCAGCAGTTTAGGGGACAGGCAGAACTCTGGAAACACCATATATTTT
CASSLGDRQNSGNTIYF
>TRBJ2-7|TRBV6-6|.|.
TGTGCCAGCAGGCCGATCCAGGGACCGGGCGACGAGCAGTACTTC
CASRPIQGPGDEQYF
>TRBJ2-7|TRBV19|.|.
TGTGCCAGTAGTATGGGGGACACCACCTACGAGCAGTACTTC
CASSMGDTTYEQYF
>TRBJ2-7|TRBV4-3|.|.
TGCGCCAGCAGCCAAGATTCGGTTGACTACGAGCAGTACTTC
CASSQDSVDYEQYF
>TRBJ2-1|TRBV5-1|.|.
TGCGCCAGCAGCTTGGGACGTGAGCAGTTCTTC
CASSLGREQFF
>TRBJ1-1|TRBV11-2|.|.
TGTGCCAGCAGCTGGACAGTCATGAACACTGAAGCTTTCTTT
CASSWTVMNTEAFF
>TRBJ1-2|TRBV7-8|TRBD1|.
TGTGCCAGCAGCCAGCGGGACAGCAACTATGGCTACACCTTC
CASSQRDSNYGYTF
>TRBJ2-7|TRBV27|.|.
TGTGCCAGCAGTTGGCAGGGGTCCTACGAGCAGTACTTC
CASSWQGSYEQYF
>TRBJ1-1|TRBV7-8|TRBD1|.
TGTGCCAGCAGCTTAGCATTGGGACAGCCACGGGATGAAGCTTTCTTT
CASSLALGQPRDEAFF
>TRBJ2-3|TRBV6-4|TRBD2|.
TGTGCCAGCAGTGACTCGAGCGGGGGGGACACAGATACGCAGTATTTT
CASSDSSGGDTDTQYF
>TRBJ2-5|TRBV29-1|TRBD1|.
TGCAGCGTTGATGACAGGGAGTACCAAGAGACCCAGTACTTC
CSVDDREYQETQYF
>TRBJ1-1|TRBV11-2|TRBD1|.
TGTGCCAGCAGCCCGAGCCTACCGGGACAGACAATGAACACTGAAGCTTTCTTT
CASSPSLPGQTMNTEAFF
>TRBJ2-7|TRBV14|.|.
TGTGCCAGCAGCCAAGTCGGGTCTGACGAGCAGTACTTC
CASSQVGSDEQYF
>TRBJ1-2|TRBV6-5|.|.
TGTGCCAGCAGTTACTCGGGATCTAACTATGGCTACACCTTC
CASSYSGSNYGYTF
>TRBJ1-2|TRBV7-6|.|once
TGTGCCAGCAGCCCCGGGGGGGCGGGTGGCTACACCTTC
CASSPGGAGGYTF
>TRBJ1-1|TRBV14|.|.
TGTGCCAGCAGCCAAGAAGACCTGAGGCGGGCTTTCTTT
CASSQEDLRRAFF
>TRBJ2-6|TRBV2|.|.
TGTGCCAGCAGAGGACTCTCTGGGGCCAACGTCCTGACTTTC
CASRGLSGANVLTF
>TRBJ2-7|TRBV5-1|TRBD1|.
TGCGCCAGCAGGGACAGGAGTGCGGACGAGCAGTACTTC
CASRDRSADEQYF
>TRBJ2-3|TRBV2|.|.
TGTGCCAGCAGAACCCTAGTCCCAGGGTCCCCTAGCACAGATACGCAGTATTTT
CASRTLVPGSPSTDTQYF
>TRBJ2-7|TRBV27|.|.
TGTGCCAGCAGTTTCAGGGGACTGTACGAGCAGTACTTC
CASSFRGLYEQYF
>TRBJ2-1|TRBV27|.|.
TGTGCCAGCAGTTTATACAATGAGCAGTTCTTC
CASSLYNEQFF
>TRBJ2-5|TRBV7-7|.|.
TGTGCTAGCAGCTTAGGACAGATGGAGACCCAGTACTTC
CASSLGQMETQYF
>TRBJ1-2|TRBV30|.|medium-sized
TGTGCCTGGAGTACAGGGTCGTCCTATGGCTACACCTTC
CAWSTGSSYGYTF
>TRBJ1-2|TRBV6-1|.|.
TGTGCCAGCAGTGAATTGGAGGGTTATGGCTACACCTTC
CASSELEGYGYTF
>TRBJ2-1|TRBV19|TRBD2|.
TGTGCCAGTAGTATAATCGGCGGGAGTGATGAGCAGTTCTTC
CASSIIGGSDEQFF
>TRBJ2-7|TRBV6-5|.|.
TGTGCCAGCAGTTACTCGATCGGTTCCTACGAGCAGTACTTC
CASSYSIGSYEQYF
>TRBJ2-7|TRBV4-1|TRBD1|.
TGCGCCAGCAGCCAATGGACAGGGGGCCCCCTCCACGAGCAGTACTTC
CASSQWTGGPLHEQYF
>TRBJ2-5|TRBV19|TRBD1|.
TGTGCCAGTAGTACAGGACAGGGGGGCCAAGAGACCCAGTACTTC
CASSTGQGGQETQYF
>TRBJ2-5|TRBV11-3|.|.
TGTGCCAGCAGGGGACATGTAGAGACCCAGTACTTC
CASRGHVETQYF
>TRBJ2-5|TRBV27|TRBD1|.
TGTGCCAGCAGTTTCAGGGGGCTTGAGGAGACCCAGTACTTC
CASSFRGLEETQYF
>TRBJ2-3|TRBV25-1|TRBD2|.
TGTGCCAGCCTCCTTAGCGGGAGGGCCCCAGATACGCAGTATTTT
CASLLSGRAPDTQYF